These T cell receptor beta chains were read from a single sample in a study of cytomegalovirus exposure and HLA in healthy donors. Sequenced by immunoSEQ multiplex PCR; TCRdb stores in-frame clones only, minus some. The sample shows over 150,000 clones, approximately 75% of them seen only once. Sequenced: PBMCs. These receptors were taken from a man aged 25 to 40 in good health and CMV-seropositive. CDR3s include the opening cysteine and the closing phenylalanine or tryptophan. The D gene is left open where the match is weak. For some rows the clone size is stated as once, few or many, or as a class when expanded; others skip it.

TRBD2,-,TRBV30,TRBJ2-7,CAWSPAGGLYEQYF,TGTGCCTGGAGTCCCGCGGGGGGGCTCTACGAGCAGTACTTC
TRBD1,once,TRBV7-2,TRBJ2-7,CASSKGQGPYEQYF,TGTGCCAGCAGCAAGGGACAGGGGCCCTACGAGCAGTACTTC
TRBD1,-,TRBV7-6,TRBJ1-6,CASSLEPGQGGSPLHF,TGTGCCAGCAGCTTAGAGCCGGGACAGGGAGGATCACCCCTCCACTTT
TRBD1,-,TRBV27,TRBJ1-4,CASSNRADREGEKLFF,TGTGCCAGCAGCAACCGGGCCGACAGGGAAGGTGAAAAACTGTTTTTT
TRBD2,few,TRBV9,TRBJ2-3,CASSVVGTSSTDTQYF,TGTGCCAGCAGCGTAGTCGGGACTAGCAGCACAGATACGCAGTATTTT
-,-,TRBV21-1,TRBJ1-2,CASKPQAANYGYTF,TGTGCCAGCAAGCCGCAGGCTGCTAACTATGGCTACACCTTC
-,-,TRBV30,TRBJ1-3,CAWSPTGNTIYF,TGTGCCTGGAGTCCCACTGGAAACACCATATATTTT
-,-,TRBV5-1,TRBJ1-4,CASSLTGTGEKLFF,TGCGCCAGCAGCTTGACAGGGACGGGTGAAAAACTGTTTTTT
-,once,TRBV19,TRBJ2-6,CASSISGVSGANVLTF,TGTGCCAGTAGTATCTCAGGGGTCTCTGGGGCCAACGTCCTGACTTTC
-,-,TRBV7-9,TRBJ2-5,CASSSSSTGLEETQYF,TGTGCCAGCAGCTCCAGTAGCACAGGGCTAGAGGAGACCCAGTACTTC
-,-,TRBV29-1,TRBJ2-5,CSVGGAQETQYF,TGCAGCGTTGGTGGGGCCCAAGAGACCCAGTACTTC
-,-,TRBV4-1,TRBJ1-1,CASSQVILNTEAFF,TGCGCCAGCAGCCAAGTTATTCTTAACACTGAAGCTTTCTTT
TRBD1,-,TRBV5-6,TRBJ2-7,CASSLAKGAQHPYEQYF,TGTGCCAGCAGCTTGGCGAAGGGGGCCCAACACCCGTACGAGCAGTACTTC
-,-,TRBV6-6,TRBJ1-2,CASKTTVSYGYTF,TGTGCCAGCAAGACCACAGTTAGCTATGGCTACACCTTC
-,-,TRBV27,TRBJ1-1,CASSFGGGDTEAFF,TGTGCCAGCAGTTTCGGGGGGGGTGACACTGAAGCTTTCTTT
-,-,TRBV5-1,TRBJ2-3,CASSLATATDTQYF,TGCGCCAGCAGCTTGGCCACAGCCACAGATACGCAGTATTTT
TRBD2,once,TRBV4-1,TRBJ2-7,CASSQDSGGAVYEQYF,TGCGCCAGCAGCCAAGATAGCGGGGGAGCAGTCTACGAGCAGTACTTC
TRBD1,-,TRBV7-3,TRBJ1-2,CASSLAGTDNYGYTF,TGTGCCAGCAGCTTAGCCGGGACAGATAACTATGGCTACACCTTC
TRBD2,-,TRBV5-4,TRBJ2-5,CASSLALAGGRETQYF,TGTGCCAGCAGCTTGGCACTAGCGGGGGGACGGGAGACCCAGTACTTC
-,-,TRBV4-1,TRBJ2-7,CASSEGGLADAYEQYF,TGCGCCAGCAGCGAGGGGGGGCTAGCGGATGCCTACGAGCAGTACTTC
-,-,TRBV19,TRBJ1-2,CASSDQTGLPYGYTF,TGTGCCAGTAGTGACCAAACAGGGCTTCCCTATGGCTACACCTTC
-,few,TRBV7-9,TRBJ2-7,CASSLTAGGLGEQYF,TGTGCCAGCAGCTTAACGGCCGGGGGTCTTGGGGAGCAGTACTTC
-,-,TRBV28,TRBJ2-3,CASSLLQAYTDTQYF,TGTGCCAGCAGTCTGTTGCAGGCGTACACAGATACGCAGTATTTT
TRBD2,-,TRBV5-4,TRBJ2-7,CASSPTGTMSEQYF,TGTGCCAGCAGCCCAACTGGGACTATGTCCGAGCAGTACTTC
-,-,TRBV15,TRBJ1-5,CATSRDLDTSNQPQHF,TGTGCCACCAGCAGAGATCTTGACACCAGCAATCAGCCCCAGCATTTT
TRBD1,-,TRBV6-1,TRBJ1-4,CASSGSTGQSEKLFF,TGTGCCAGCAGTGGATCGACAGGGCAGTCTGAAAAACTGTTTTTT
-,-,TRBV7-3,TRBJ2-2,CASSFSGADTGELFF,TGTGCCAGCAGCTTCTCAGGGGCAGACACCGGGGAGCTGTTTTTT
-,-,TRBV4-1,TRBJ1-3,CASSQVFTSSGNTIYF,TGCGCCAGCAGCCAAGTCTTTACGAGCTCTGGAAACACCATATATTTT
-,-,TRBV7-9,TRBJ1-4,CASSQAKAKKLFF,TGTGCCAGCAGCCAAGCGAAGGCTAAAAAACTGTTTTTT
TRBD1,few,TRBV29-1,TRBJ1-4,CSVWTGDNEKLFF,TGCAGCGTGTGGACAGGGGATAATGAAAAACTGTTTTTT
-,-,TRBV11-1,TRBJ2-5,CASSDHTEYQETQYF,TGTGCCAGCAGCGATCACACGGAGTACCAAGAGACCCAGTACTTC
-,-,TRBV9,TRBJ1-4,CASSVAATNEKLFF,TGTGCCAGCAGCGTGGCAGCAACTAATGAAAAACTGTTTTTT
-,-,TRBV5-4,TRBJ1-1,CASSLDRQSDTEAFF,TGTGCCAGCAGCTTGGATCGACAGAGCGACACTGAAGCTTTCTTT
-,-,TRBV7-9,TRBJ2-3,CASSLAMGLVDTQYF,TGTGCCAGCAGCTTAGCCATGGGCTTGGTGGATACGCAGTATTTT
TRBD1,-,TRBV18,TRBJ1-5,CASSPPTRGPNQPQHF,TGTGCCAGCTCACCACCAACCAGGGGGCCCAATCAGCCCCAGCATTTT
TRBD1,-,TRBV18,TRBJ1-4,CASSPPSTGGEKLFF,TGTGCCAGCTCACCACCAAGCACAGGGGGTGAAAAACTGTTTTTT
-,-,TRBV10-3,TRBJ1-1,CAISESGARLNTEAFF,TGTGCCATCAGTGAGTCAGGTGCCAGGCTGAACACTGAAGCTTTCTTT
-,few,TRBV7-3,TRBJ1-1,CASSSGLQTEAFF,TGTGCCAGCAGCTCGGGACTCCAAACTGAAGCTTTCTTT
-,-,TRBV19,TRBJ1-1,CASSDRTVRGEAFF,TGTGCCAGTAGTGACAGGACGGTGCGAGGTGAAGCTTTCTTT
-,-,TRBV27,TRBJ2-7,CASSPRGPSSYEQYF,TGTGCCAGCAGTCCCCGCGGGCCAAGCTCCTACGAGCAGTACTTC
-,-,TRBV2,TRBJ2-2,CATSGGANTGELFF,TGTGCCACCTCCGGAGGCGCGAACACCGGGGAGCTGTTTTTT
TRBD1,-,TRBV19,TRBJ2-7,CASSPGQAYEQYF,TGTGCCAGTAGTCCAGGACAGGCCTACGAGCAGTACTTC
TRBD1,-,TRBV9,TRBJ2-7,CASSARGTGGGEQYF,TGTGCCAGCAGCGCGCGGGGGACAGGGGGGGGCGAGCAGTACTTC
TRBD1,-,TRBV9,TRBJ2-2,CASSGTGEGGELFF,TGTGCCAGCAGCGGGACAGGGGAAGGCGGGGAGCTGTTTTTT
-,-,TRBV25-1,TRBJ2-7,CASSELGTGTYEQYF,TGTGCCAGCAGTGAACTCGGAACAGGGACCTACGAGCAGTACTTC
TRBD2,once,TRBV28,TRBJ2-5,CASISRRGAAETQYF,TGTGCCAGCATTTCCCGGCGGGGGGCGGCAGAGACCCAGTACTTC
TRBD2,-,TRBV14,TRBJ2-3,CASSWGGTDTQYF,TGTGCCAGCAGCTGGGGGGGTACAGATACGCAGTATTTT
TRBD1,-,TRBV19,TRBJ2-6,CASSETGAGANVLTF,TGTGCCAGTAGCGAAACAGGGGCTGGGGCCAACGTCCTGACTTTC
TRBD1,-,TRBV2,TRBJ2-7,CASSAPGQGAYEQYF,TGTGCCAGCAGTGCCCCGGGACAGGGCGCGTACGAGCAGTACTTC
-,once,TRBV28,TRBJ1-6,CASSLYWSSYNSPLHF,TGTGCCAGCAGTTTATATTGGAGCTCCTATAATTCACCCCTCCACTTT
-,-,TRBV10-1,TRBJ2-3,CASKGDGASTDTQYF,TGCGCCAGCAAGGGGGACGGGGCTAGCACAGATACGCAGTATTTT
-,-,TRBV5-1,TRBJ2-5,CASSWGVDTRQETQYF,TGCGCCAGCAGCTGGGGGGTAGACACTCGCCAAGAGACCCAGTACTTC
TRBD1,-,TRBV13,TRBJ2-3,CASRRTGNTDTQYF,TGTGCCAGCAGAAGGACAGGGAACACAGATACGCAGTATTTT
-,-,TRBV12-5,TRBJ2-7,CASGLRTGDPYEQYF,TGTGCTAGTGGTCTCCGGACGGGGGACCCCTACGAGCAGTACTTC
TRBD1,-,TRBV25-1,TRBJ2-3,CASSESGGGSTDTQYF,TGTGCCAGCAGTGAATCAGGGGGCGGTAGCACAGATACGCAGTATTTT
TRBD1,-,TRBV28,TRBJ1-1,CASKQQGINTEAFF,TGTGCCAGCAAACAACAGGGGATAAACACTGAAGCTTTCTTT
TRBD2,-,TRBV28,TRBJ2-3,CASTGRGGVTNTQYF,TGTGCCAGCACGGGGCGGGGGGGCGTCACAAATACGCAGTATTTT